The present TCR beta chain was sequenced within a study of regulatory T cells in long-lasting Graves disease (dated by TCRdb to the early 2020s). About the investigation overall: Persistent Graves' disease meant more than 5 years of antithyroid drug treatment with TSH receptor autoantibodies that stayed positive. This study used TCR sequencing and RNA sequencing of peripheral blood to compare persistent Graves' disease patients against newly diagnosed Graves' disease patients. The study was conducted in China and was registered as a clinical trial. A total of around 35 samples underwent TCR sequencing, from about 13 patients with persistent Graves' disease and 20 patients with newly diagnosed Graves' disease. Persistent Graves' disease patients in the clinical cohort had taken antithyroid drugs for 9.5 to 13 years on average.

Beyond this particular receptor, the publication reports: Compared with newly diagnosed patients, patients with persistent Graves' disease had lower TCR Shannon entropy and fewer highly expanded clones, which suggests clonal expansion. A larger number of public clonotypes was shared among persistent patients (2,741) than among newly diagnosed patients (around 870). Only the TCR beta chain was sequenced and analyzed. Only peripheral blood was studied, because thyroid tissue, the primary lesion, was inaccessible. The small sample size was acknowledged by the authors as a limitation that may reduce accuracy.

The sample holds a few counts of this clonotype. The antigen this receptor binds is unknown. No much larger clone exists at a distance of one base, and base qualities are not known. The label giving this sample's time point can be read as: persistent/refractory GD, antithyroid drugs over 5 years with positive TRAb. RNA was extracted from PBMCs in TRIzol for both TCR sequencing and RNA sequencing. Graves' disease was diagnosed according to American Thyroid Association guidelines. Patients for the study were recruited at an endocrinology department in Xi'an, China. Each patient gave roughly 10 milliliters of peripheral blood, collected in an EDTA anticoagulant tube. Ficoll Paque Plus density gradient separation was used to isolate PBMCs, and no further T cell sorting was performed. An Agilent 2100 Bioanalyzer and agarose gel were used to check RNA quality, and a NanoDrop 2000 was used to measure RNA concentration.

Receptors were amplified or captured by multiplex PCR. These reads were obtained on an Illumina HiSeq 4000. TCR beta libraries were built with iRepertoire HTBI primers and Arm-PCR amplification of CDR3 regions. Gel purification was performed on PCR products prior to sequencing. The paper's processing steps were these. Gene usage analysis of CDR3 amino acid clonotypes relied on the 55 to 80 TRBV and around 14 TRBJ segments identified across samples. COPE and FqMerger were used to merge the filtered high-quality paired reads into contigs. BLAST was used to align contigs to the IMGT TRBV, TRBD and TRBJ reference genes, and CDR3 was defined following IMGT. Highly expanded clones were defined as clonotypes with a frequency above 0.1%. Repertoire diversity was measured by Shannon entropy, and V-J evenness by the Gini coefficient. A clonotype found in more than one individual was treated as public. TCRdb reworked the public reads: Q25 trimming with fastp, MiXCR clone assembly, productive beta chains retained. A single entry per CDR3 protein holds the most common genes and DNA from its merged rows. TCRdb assigned the V and J calls; the authors' analysis was not used. The sample yields roughly 300,000 distinct CDR3 sequences; 20% to 25% were counted once. The ten most abundant clones make up about 56% of the sample.

Source: peripheral blood mononuclear cells (PBMCs), taken when the disease was refractory, from a patient treated with antithyroid drugs. The clonotype comes from a female donor with Graves disease.

Here is the DNA: TGCGCCAGCAGCCAAGATGTCCAGGGTCTAGGGGAGACCCAGTACTTC. The resulting protein is CASSQDVQGLGETQYF. The rearranged segments are TRBV4-3 and TRBJ2-5; matching of 5 bases hints at TRBD1 as the D gene. V is shortened by 0 bases, J by 5 bases, and the region joining them spans 16 bases. From its cysteine to its phenylalanine, the CDR3 spans 16 amino acids. The DNA shown is the 48-base CDR3, in frame from base 1. CDR1 and CDR2 were assigned from the germline V gene as LGHNA and YSLEER.